The rows below give T cell receptor beta chains drawn from one sample of a study of cytomegalovirus exposure and HLA in healthy donors. TCRdb's copy holds only in-frame clones and misses some; the assay was immunoSEQ multiplex PCR. The sample has around 190,000 clones; around three quarters are singletons. Sequencing used PBMCs. The origin of the receptors is a woman aged 40 to 49 in good health and CMV-seronegative. The CDR3 runs from the conserved cysteine through the conserved F or W. The order of the fields is J gene, D gene, clone size, V gene, CDR3 DNA, CDR3 protein. A D gene is named only where the DNA matches it firmly. Not all rows give a size; the values are once, few, many and, for expanded clones, a class.

J: TRBJ1-1; D: -; size: once; V: TRBV7-9; DNA: TGTGCCAGCAGCTCGCGGACGACAGAGGACACTGAAGCTTTCTTT; CDR3: CASSSRTTEDTEAFF
J: TRBJ2-1; D: TRBD2; size: -; V: TRBV15; DNA: TGTGCCACCAGAGAGACTAGCGGTGCGTTGGGTAATGAGCAGTTCTTC; CDR3: CATRETSGALGNEQFF
J: TRBJ2-7; D: -; size: -; V: TRBV5-5; DNA: TGTGCCAGCAGCCCACAGGGTTCCGAGCAGTACTTC; CDR3: CASSPQGSEQYF
J: TRBJ1-4; D: TRBD1; size: few; V: TRBV28; DNA: TGTGCCAGCATAAGACAGGGGGCAACTAATGAAAAACTGTTTTTT; CDR3: CASIRQGATNEKLFF
J: TRBJ1-3; D: -; size: -; V: TRBV11-3; DNA: TGTGCCAGCAGCTTAGAGTGGGGCAACTCTGGAAACACCATATATTTT; CDR3: CASSLEWGNSGNTIYF
J: TRBJ1-6; D: -; size: -; V: TRBV6-5; DNA: TGTGCCAGCAGTTACCGGATAGAGGGTTCACCCCTCCACTTT; CDR3: CASSYRIEGSPLHF
J: TRBJ1-1; D: -; size: -; V: TRBV15; DNA: TGTGCCACCAGCAGTGGGACAAGGAGGACTGAAGCTTTCTTT; CDR3: CATSSGTRRTEAFF
J: TRBJ2-6; D: TRBD1; size: -; V: TRBV10-3; DNA: TGTGCCGGAAGCGCTGGACAGGGCCTCTCTGGGGCCAACGTCCTGACTTTC; CDR3: CAGSAGQGLSGANVLTF
J: TRBJ1-5; D: -; size: -; V: TRBV30; DNA: TGTGCCTGGAGTACGGGGGGCCAGCCCCAGCATTTT; CDR3: CAWSTGGQPQHF
J: TRBJ2-2; D: -; size: -; V: TRBV4-1; DNA: TGCGCCAGCAGCCACCACACAGGGCGGGACACCGGGGAGCTGTTTTTT; CDR3: CASSHHTGRDTGELFF
J: TRBJ2-1; D: -; size: -; V: TRBV5-1; DNA: TGCGCCAGCAGCTTTTATTTTAATCCCCAGGGGAAGCTCTACAATGAGCAGTTCTTC; CDR3: CASSFYFNPQGKLYNEQFF
J: TRBJ2-5; D: -; size: -; V: TRBV7-2; DNA: TGTGCCAGCAGCGTAAACGGGAACCAAGAGACCCAGTACTTC; CDR3: CASSVNGNQETQYF
J: TRBJ1-6; D: TRBD1; size: -; V: TRBV27; DNA: TGTGCCAGCAGTTTCCTCGCAGGGGGCAATTCACCCCTCCACTTT; CDR3: CASSFLAGGNSPLHF
J: TRBJ2-3; D: -; size: -; V: TRBV19; DNA: TGTGCCAGTAGCCCTAGCGCTAGCACAGATACGCAGTATTTT; CDR3: CASSPSASTDTQYF
J: TRBJ1-4; D: TRBD1; size: few; V: TRBV5-6; DNA: TGTGCCAGCAGCCCTGTGGGGACAGGGTACGAAAAACTGTTTTTT; CDR3: CASSPVGTGYEKLFF
J: TRBJ2-5; D: TRBD2; size: -; V: TRBV5-6; DNA: TGTGCCAGCAGTTTGACTAGCGGGGTCCAAGAGACCCAGTACTTC; CDR3: CASSLTSGVQETQYF
J: TRBJ1-1; D: -; size: few; V: TRBV6-5; DNA: TGTGCCAGCAGTTCAAACACTGAAGCTTTCTTT; CDR3: CASSSNTEAFF
J: TRBJ1-4; D: TRBD1; size: once; V: TRBV19; DNA: TGTGCCAGTAGTCAGGACAGGCTCGGTGAAAAACTGTTTTTT; CDR3: CASSQDRLGEKLFF
J: TRBJ1-1; D: -; size: -; V: TRBV19; DNA: TGTGCCAGTAGTAGGAGGGGAGGCACTGAAGCTTTCTTT; CDR3: CASSRRGGTEAFF
J: TRBJ1-2; D: -; size: -; V: TRBV19; DNA: TGTGCCAGTAGTACCCCCCGGGGGGGGCCCTCCTATGGCTACACCTTC; CDR3: CASSTPRGGPSYGYTF
J: TRBJ1-2; D: TRBD1; size: -; V: TRBV7-2; DNA: TGTGCCAGCAGTCGACAGGGACTTAACTATGGCTACACCTTC; CDR3: CASSRQGLNYGYTF
J: TRBJ2-7; D: TRBD2; size: -; V: TRBV5-1; DNA: TGCGCCAGCAGCCCCCGGCGGGAGGGATCCTCCTACGAGCAGTACTTC; CDR3: CASSPRREGSSYEQYF
J: TRBJ2-7; D: TRBD1; size: -; V: TRBV13; DNA: TGTGCCAGCAGCTCCGTCGAGGGGGCAGAGAGCTACGAGCAGTACTTC; CDR3: CASSSVEGAESYEQYF
J: TRBJ2-1; D: -; size: -; V: TRBV5-1; DNA: TGCGCCAGCAGCGAGGATCCCTACTCCTACAATGAGCAGTTCTTC; CDR3: CASSEDPYSYNEQFF
J: TRBJ1-1; D: -; size: -; V: TRBV7-9; DNA: TGTGCCAGCAGCTCATTGGTTCCAGGGAAATCTGAAGCTTTCTTT; CDR3: CASSSLVPGKSEAFF
J: TRBJ2-1; D: -; size: -; V: TRBV2; DNA: TGTGCCAGCAGTGGAGCGCTAGGTAATGAGCAGTTCTTC; CDR3: CASSGALGNEQFF
J: TRBJ1-2; D: -; size: -; V: TRBV5-1; DNA: TGCGCCAGCAGCTTGGAGGGGCTTGGCTACACCTTC; CDR3: CASSLEGLGYTF
J: TRBJ2-5; D: -; size: -; V: TRBV4-1; DNA: TGCGCCAGCAGCCATCCCACGGGACTCCGTGCCGAGACCCAGTACTTC; CDR3: CASSHPTGLRAETQYF
J: TRBJ1-2; D: TRBD1; size: few; V: TRBV7-9; DNA: TGTGCCAGCAGCTTAGTTGGGACAGGGGAAGGCTATGGCTACACCTTC; CDR3: CASSLVGTGEGYGYTF